This record concerns one T cell receptor (beta chain) sequence. Its antigen target is currently unknown. It has no much larger one-base neighbor in the sample; base qualities were not kept. This specimen comes from a study of T cell changes during pregnancy in multiple sclerosis (dated by TCRdb to about 2019). Describing the broader study: The study examined how the T cell repertoire changed over the course of pregnancy in women with multiple sclerosis.

The CDR3 contains 17 residues, cysteine and phenylalanine counted. CDR3 DNA only is kept here, 51 bases in frame from base 1. CDR1 GTSNPN and CDR2 SVGIG are derived from the germline V gene (reference sequence). V is pared back by 5 bases and J by 1 base, with 21 bases lying between the germline termini. The receptor library was made with the immunoSEQ multiplex PCR assay. TCRdb took this table from immuneACCESS and kept in-frame rearrangements with V and J called. Such tables lack part of the clones; where checked against another copy, unresolved V genes explain under half of the gap, and the rest is unexplained. The sample records roughly 100,000 clones, about 89% of which are singletons. Clones ranked in the top ten supply 1.5% to 2% of the sample.

The sequence derives from a female donor with multiple sclerosis, enrolled in a pregnancy study. Material: peripheral blood, obtained before pregnancy. The chain employs TRBV30 and TRBJ1-5, with TRBD1 perhaps the D gene, on 5 matching bases. The CDR3 loop reads CAWSPPGGVISNQPQHF. The DNA sequence is TGTGCCTGGTCCCCTCCCGGGGGGGTGATAAGCAATCAGCCCCAGCATTTT.